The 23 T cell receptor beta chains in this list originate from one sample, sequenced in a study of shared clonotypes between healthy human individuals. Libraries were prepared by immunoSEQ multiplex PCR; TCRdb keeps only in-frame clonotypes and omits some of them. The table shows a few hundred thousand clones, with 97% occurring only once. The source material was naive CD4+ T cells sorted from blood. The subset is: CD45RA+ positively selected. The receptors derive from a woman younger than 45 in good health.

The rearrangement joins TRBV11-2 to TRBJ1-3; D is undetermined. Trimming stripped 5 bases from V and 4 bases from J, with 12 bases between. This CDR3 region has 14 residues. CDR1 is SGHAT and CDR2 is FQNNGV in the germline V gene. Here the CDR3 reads CASSRWNQGNTIYF. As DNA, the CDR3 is TGTGCCAGCAGCCGATGGAACCAAGGAAACACCATATATTTT.

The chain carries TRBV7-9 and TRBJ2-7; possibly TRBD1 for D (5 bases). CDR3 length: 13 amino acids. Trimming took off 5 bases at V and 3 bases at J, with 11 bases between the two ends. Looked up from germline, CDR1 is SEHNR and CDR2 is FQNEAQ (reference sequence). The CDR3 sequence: CASSQGGLYEQYF. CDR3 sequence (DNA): TGTGCCAGCAGCCAGGGTGGCCTCTACGAGCAGTACTTC.

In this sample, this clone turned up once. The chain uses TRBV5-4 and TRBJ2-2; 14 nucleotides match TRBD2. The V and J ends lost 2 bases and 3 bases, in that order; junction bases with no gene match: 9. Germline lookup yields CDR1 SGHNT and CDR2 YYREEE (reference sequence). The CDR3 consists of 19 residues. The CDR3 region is CASSFPKTSGRGDTGELFF. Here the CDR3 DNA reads TGTGCCAGCAGCTTTCCGAAGACTAGCGGGAGGGGTGACACCGGGGAGCTGTTTTTT.

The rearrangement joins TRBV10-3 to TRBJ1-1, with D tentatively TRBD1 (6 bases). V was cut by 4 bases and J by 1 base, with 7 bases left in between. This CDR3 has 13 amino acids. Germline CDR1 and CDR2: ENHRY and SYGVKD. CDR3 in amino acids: CAISAGENTEAFF. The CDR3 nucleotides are TGTGCCATCAGTGCAGGGGAGAACACTGAAGCTTTCTTT.

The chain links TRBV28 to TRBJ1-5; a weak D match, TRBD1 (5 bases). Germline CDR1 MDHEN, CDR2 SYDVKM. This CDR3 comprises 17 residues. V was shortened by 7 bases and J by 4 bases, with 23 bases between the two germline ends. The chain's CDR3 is CASNELGGYARNQPQHF. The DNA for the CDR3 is TGTGCCAGCAACGAATTGGGGGGTTACGCCCGAAATCAGCCCCAGCATTTT.

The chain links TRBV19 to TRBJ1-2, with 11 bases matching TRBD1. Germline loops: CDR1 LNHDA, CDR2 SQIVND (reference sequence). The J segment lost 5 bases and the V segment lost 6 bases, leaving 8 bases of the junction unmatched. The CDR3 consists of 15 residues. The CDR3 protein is CASRNPGQGEYGYTF. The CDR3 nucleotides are TGTGCCAGTAGGAATCCGGGACAGGGGGAATATGGCTACACCTTC.

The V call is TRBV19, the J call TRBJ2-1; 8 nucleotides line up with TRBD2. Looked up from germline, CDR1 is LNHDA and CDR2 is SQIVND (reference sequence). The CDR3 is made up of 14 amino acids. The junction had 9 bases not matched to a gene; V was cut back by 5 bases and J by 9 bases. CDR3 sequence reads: CASSPRSSGTEQFF. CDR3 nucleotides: TGTGCCAGTAGTCCCAGAAGTAGCGGGACTGAGCAGTTCTTC.

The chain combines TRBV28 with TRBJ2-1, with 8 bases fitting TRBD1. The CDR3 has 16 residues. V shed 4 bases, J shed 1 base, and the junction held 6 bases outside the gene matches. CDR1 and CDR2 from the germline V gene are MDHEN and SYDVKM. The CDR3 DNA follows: TGTGCCAGCAGTTCCCCAGGGGGCGATTCCTACAATGAGCAGTTCTTC. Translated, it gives CASSSPGGDSYNEQFF.

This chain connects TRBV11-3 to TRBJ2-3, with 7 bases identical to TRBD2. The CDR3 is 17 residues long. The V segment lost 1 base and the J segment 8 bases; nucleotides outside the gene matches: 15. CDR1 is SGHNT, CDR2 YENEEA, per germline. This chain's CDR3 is CASSLGDSGLSFGTQYF. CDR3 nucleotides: TGTGCCAGCAGCTTAGGTGATAGCGGGCTCTCATTTGGTACGCAGTATTTT.

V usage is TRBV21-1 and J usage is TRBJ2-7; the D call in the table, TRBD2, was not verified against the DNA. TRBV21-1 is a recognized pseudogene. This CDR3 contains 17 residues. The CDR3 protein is CASSRPRVGGSSREQYF. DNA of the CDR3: TGTGCCAGCAGCCGACCCAGGGTAGGCGGGAGTTCACGCGAGCAGTACTTC.

CDR3 region: CASRDRDRGIGPQHF. Written as DNA, the CDR3 is TGTGCCAGCAGAGACCGGGACAGGGGGATTGGGCCCCAGCATTTT. The chain employs TRBV6-1 and TRBJ1-5, with 11 positions matching TRBD1. The trim removed 6 bases at V and 9 bases at J, leaving 10 bases unmatched. Germline CDR1 is MNHNS and CDR2 is SASEGT. This CDR3 region has 15 residues.

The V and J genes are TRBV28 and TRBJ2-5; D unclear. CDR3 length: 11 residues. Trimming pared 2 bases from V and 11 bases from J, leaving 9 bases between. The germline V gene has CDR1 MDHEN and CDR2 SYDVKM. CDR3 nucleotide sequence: TGTGCCAGCAGTTTAGGTTCGGAGCAGTACTTC. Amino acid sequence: CASSLGSEQYF.

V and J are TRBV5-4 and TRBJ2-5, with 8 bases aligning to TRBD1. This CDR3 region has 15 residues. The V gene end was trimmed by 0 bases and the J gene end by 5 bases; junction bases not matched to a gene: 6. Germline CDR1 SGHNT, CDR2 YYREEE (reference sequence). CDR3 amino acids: CASSLATGARETQYF. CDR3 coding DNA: TGTGCCAGCAGCTTGGCGACAGGGGCCCGGGAGACCCAGTACTTC.

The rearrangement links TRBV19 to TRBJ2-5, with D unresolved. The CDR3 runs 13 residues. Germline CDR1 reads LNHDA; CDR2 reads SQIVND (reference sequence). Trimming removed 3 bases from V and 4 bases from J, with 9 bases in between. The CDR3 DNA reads TGTGCCAGTAGTATGACGGTGGGAGAGACCCAGTACTTC. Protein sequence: CASSMTVGETQYF.

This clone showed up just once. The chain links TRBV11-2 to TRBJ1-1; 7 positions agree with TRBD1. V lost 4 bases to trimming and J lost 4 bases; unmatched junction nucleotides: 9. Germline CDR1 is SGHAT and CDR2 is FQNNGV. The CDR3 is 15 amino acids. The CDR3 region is CASSSRPQGGTEAFF. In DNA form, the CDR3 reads TGTGCCAGCAGCTCCCGGCCCCAGGGGGGCACTGAAGCTTTCTTT.

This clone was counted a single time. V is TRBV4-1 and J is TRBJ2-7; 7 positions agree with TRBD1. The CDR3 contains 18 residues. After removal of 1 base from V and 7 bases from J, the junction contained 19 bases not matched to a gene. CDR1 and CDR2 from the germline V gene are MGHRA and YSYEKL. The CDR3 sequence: CASSQVPTTPTGAGEQYF. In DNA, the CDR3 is TGCGCCAGCAGCCAAGTCCCTACGACCCCCACAGGGGCCGGAGAGCAGTACTTC.

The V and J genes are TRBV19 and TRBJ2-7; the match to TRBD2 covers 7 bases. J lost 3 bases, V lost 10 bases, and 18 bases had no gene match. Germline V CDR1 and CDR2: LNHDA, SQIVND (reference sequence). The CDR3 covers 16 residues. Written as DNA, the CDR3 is TGTGCCACAGCGGGTGGCGGGGGAAACCTAGGCTACGAGCAGTACTTC. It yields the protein CATAGGGGNLGYEQYF.

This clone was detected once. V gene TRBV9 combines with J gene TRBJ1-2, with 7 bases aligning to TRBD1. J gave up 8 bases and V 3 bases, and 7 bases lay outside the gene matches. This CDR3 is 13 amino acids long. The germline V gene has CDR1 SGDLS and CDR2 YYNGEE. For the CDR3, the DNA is TGTGCCAGCAGCGCGAACCGGGACAGAGGCTACACCTTC. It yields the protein CASSANRDRGYTF.

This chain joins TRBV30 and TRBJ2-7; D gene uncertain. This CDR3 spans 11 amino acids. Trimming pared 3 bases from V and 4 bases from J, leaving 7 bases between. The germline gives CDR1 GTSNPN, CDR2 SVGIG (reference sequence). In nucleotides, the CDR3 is TGTGCCTGGAGCAATACTTACGAGCAGTACTTC. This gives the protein CAWSNTYEQYF.

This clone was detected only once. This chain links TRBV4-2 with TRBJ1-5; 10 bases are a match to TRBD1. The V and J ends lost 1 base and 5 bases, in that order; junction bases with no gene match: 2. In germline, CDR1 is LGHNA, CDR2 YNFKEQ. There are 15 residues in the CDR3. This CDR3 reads CASSQGGTGDQPQHF. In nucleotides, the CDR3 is TGTGCCAGCAGCCAAGGTGGGACAGGGGATCAGCCCCAGCATTTT.

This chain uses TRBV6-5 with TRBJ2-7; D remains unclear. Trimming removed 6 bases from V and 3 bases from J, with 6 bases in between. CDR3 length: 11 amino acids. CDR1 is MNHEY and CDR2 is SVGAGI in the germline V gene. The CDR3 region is CASSQDYEQYF. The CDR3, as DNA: TGTGCCAGCAGCCAAGACTACGAGCAGTACTTC.

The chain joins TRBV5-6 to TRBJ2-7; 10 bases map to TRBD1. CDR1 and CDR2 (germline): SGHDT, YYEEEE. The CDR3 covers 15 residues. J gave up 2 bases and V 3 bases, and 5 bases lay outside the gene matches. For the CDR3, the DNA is TGTGCCAGCAGCTCTGTTGGGACAGGGGCCTACGAGCAGTACTTC. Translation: CASSSVGTGAYEQYF.

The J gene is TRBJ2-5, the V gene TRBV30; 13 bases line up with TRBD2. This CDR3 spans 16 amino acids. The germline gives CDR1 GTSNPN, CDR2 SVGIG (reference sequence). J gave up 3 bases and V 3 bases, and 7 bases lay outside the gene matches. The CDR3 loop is CAWRGKLAGGEETQYF. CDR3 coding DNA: TGTGCCTGGAGGGGTAAACTAGCGGGAGGGGAAGAGACCCAGTACTTC.